This T cell receptor beta chain was observed in a study of blood T cell repertoires in COVID-19. Study context: There were acute and convalescent COVID-19 samples, and they came from the United States, Italy and Spain.

This clone was observed a handful of times. As originally analysed: Nucleated cell number was recorded as an estimate derived from reference gene primer amplification. Assay used: immunoSEQ multiplex PCR; TCRdb lists only in-frame clones, some missing. That table gives V, J and clone size, and the DNA gave D and trimming. The sample consists of around 150,000 clones, roughly 80% of them appearing once. The CDR3 length is 16 residues. The V gene lost 6 bases and the J gene lost 1 base, with 16 bases spanning the gap. From germline, CDR1 is MNHEY and CDR2 SVGEGT. The material sequenced was peripheral blood. The clonotype originates from a man in his 60s who had recovered from COVID-19. The chain uses TRBV6-2 or TRBV6-3 and TRBJ1-5, with a weak D call TRBD1 (6 bases). The CDR3 loop is CASSPWAGASNQPQHF. CDR3 nucleotides: TGTGCCAGCAGCCCCTGGGCGGGGGCGAGCAATCAGCCCCAGCATTTT.